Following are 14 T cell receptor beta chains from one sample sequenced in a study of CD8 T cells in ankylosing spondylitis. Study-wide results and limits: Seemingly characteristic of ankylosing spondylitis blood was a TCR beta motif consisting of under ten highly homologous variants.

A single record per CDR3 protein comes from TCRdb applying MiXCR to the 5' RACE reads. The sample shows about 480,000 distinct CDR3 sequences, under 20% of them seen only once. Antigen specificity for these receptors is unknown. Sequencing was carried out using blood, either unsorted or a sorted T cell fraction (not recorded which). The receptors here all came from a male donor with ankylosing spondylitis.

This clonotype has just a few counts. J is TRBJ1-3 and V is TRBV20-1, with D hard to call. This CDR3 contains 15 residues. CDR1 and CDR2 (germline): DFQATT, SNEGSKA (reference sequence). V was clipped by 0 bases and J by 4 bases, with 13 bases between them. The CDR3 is CSARDSEDYGNTIYF. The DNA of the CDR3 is TGCAGTGCTAGAGATAGTGAGGATTACGGAAACACCATATATTTT.

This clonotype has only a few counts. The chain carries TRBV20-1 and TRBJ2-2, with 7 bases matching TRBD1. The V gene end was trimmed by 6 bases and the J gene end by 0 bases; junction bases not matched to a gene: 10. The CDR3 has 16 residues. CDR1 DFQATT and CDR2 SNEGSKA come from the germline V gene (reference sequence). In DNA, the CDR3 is TGCAGTGCCCGCTCCCAGGGGACAGCGAACACCGGGGAGCTGTTTTTT. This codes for CSARSQGTANTGELFF.

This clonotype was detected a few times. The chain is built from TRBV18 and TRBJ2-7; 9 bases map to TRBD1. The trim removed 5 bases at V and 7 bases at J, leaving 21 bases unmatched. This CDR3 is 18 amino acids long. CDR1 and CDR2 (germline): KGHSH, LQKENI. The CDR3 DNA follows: TGTGCCAGCTCAACGTCCCGGGACAGGGCATGGGTACTTTGGGAGCAGTACTTC. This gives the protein CASSTSRDRAWVLWEQYF.

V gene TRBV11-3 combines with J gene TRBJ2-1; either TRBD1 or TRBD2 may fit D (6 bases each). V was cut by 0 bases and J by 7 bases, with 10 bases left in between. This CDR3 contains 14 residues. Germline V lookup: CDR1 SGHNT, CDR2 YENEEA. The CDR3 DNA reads TGTGCCAGCAGCTTAGACGGGGGCGTTAATGAGCAGTTCTTC. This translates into CASSLDGGVNEQFF.

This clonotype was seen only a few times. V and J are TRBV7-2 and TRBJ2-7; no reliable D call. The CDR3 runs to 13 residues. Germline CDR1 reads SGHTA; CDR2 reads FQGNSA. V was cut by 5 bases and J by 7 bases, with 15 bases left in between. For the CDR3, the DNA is TGTGCCAGCAGCAACCGAGCGCGCGGAGAGCAGTACTTC. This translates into CASSNRARGEQYF. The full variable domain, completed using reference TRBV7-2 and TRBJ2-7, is GAGVSQSPSNKVTEKGKDVELRCDPISGHTALYWYRQSLGQGLEFLIYFQGNSAPDKSGLPSDRFSAERTGGSVSTLTIQRTQQEDSAVYLCASSNRARGEQYFGPGTRLTVT.

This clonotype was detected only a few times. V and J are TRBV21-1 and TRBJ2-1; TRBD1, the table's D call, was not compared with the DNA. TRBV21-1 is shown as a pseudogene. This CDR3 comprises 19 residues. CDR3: CASSKVNPRGKGSYNEQFF. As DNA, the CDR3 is TGTGCCAGCAGCAAAGTCAACCCAAGGGGCAAGGGCTCCTACAATGAGCAGTTCTTC.

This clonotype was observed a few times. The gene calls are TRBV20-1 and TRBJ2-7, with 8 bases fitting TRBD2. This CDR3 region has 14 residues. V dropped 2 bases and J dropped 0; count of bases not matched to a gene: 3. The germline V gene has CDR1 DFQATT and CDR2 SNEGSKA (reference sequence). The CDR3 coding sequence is TGCAGTGCTAGAATAGCGGGGAACTCCTACGAGCAGTACTTC. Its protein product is CSARIAGNSYEQYF.

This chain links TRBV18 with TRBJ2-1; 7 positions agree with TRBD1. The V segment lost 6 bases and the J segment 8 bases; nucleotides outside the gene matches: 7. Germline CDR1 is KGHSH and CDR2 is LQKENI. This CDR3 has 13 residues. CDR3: CASSRTTGHEQFF. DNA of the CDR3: TGTGCCAGCTCGCGAACGACAGGGCATGAGCAGTTCTTC.

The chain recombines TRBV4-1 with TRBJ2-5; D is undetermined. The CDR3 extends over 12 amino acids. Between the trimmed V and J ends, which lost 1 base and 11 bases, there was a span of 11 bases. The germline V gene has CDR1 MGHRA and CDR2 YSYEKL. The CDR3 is CASSQVYSLQYF. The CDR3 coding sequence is TGCGCCAGCAGCCAAGTATACAGCTTACAGTACTTC.

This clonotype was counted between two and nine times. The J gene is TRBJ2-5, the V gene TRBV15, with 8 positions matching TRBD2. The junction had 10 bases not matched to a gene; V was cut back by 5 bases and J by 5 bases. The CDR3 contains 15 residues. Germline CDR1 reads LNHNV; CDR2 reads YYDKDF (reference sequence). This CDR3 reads CATSQTSREGETQYF. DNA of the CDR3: TGTGCCACCAGCCAGACTAGCCGGGAGGGGGAGACCCAGTACTTC. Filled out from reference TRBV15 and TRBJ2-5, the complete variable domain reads DAMVIQNPRYQVTQFGKPVTLSCSQTLNHNVMYWYQQKSSQAPKLLFHYYDKDFNNEADTPDNFQSRRPNTSFCFLDIRSPGLGDTAMYLCATSQTSREGETQYFGPGTRLLVL.

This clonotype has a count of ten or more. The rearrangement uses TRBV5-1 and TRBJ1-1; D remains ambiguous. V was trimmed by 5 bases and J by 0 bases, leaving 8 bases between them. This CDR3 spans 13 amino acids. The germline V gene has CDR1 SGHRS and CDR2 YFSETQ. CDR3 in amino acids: CASRKSVNTEAFF. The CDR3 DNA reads TGCGCCAGCAGGAAATCAGTGAACACTGAAGCTTTCTTT.

The CDR3 here is CASSWSWNEQYF. The CDR3 DNA follows: TGTGCCAGCAGCTGGTCTTGGAACGAGCAGTACTTC. The rearrangement links TRBV7-2 to TRBJ2-7; no firm D call. The CDR3 contains 12 residues. V lost 4 bases, J lost 5 bases, and 9 bases lay in between. CDR1 SGHTA and CDR2 FQGNSA come from the germline V gene. The whole variable domain, filled in from reference TRBV7-2 and TRBJ2-7, reads GAGVSQSPSNKVTEKGKDVELRCDPISGHTALYWYRQSLGQGLEFLIYFQGNSAPDKSGLPSDRFSAERTGGSVSTLTIQRTQQEDSAVYLCASSWSWNEQYFGPGTRLTVT.

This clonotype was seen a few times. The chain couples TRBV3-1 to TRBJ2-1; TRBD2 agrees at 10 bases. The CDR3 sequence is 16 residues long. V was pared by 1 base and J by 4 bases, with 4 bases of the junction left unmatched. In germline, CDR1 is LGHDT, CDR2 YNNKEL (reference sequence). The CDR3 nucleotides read TGTGCCAGCAGCCAAGTGGGGACTAGCGTGTACAATGAGCAGTTCTTC. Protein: CASSQVGTSVYNEQFF.

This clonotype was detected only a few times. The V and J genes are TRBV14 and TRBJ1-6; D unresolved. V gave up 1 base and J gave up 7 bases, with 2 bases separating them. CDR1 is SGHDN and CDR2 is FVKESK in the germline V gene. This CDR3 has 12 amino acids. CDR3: CASSQANSPLHF. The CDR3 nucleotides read TGTGCCAGCAGCCAAGCCAATTCACCCCTCCACTTT.